This TCR beta chain is from a study of cytomegalovirus exposure and HLA in healthy donors. On the study more broadly: Among the roughly 380 donors who were genotyped, 70% to 90% fell in the genetic ancestry cluster that is associated with self-reported Caucasian donors.

In the PCR, 60 Vbeta and 13 Jbeta primers were used. Profiling relied on immunoSEQ multiplex PCR, and the TCRdb table lists in-frame clones only, not all of them. The sample has approximately 75,000 clones, around 80% seen once; the top ten hold approximately 1.1%. Notes on this clone: Its antigen is still unknown.

Between the trimmed V and J ends, which lost 0 bases and 6 bases, there was a span of 6 bases. The CDR3 length is 14 residues. Germline V gives CDR1 MNHEY, CDR2 SMNVEV (reference sequence). Study results and limitations: It was reported in a later analysis that an Asian-associated ancestry cluster showed fewer N-insertions than the 666-donor mean.

The J gene is TRBJ2-6, the V gene TRBV27; no clear D. Sequenced material: PBMCs. The receptor comes from a male donor in good health and CMV-seronegative. Here the CDR3 reads CASSLSWPANVLTF. The CDR3, as DNA: TGTGCCAGCAGTTTATCGTGGCCGGCCAACGTCCTGACTTTC.